One sample yielded the 32 T cell receptor beta chains listed below, sequenced in a study of OX40 agonist ivuxolimab in advanced cancers. Repertoires were generated with immunoSEQ multiplex PCR, while TCRdb's copy carries only in-frame clones and drops some. The sample holds 53,000 or so clones, less than 90% seen once. The sequences come from CD4+ or CD8+ T cells sorted from blood, collected in a trial of the OX40 agonist ivuxolimab. These receptors all come from an adult with an advanced solid tumor such as melanoma, head and neck, liver or kidney cancer.

The V gene is TRBV7-2, the J gene TRBJ2-4; D remains ambiguous. CDR3 length: 17 amino acids. Germline loops: CDR1 SGHTA, CDR2 FQGNSA. Trimming took 2 bases from V and 2 from J, leaving 16 bases between them. The CDR3 DNA reads TGTGCCAGCAGCTTAAATTTGGGGTACGAATCCAAAAACATTCAGTACTTC. This sequence encodes CASSLNLGYESKNIQYF.

The rearrangement uses TRBV5-4 and TRBJ2-7, with 10 bases aligning to TRBD1. V lost 5 bases, J lost 2 bases, and 1 base stayed unmatched. CDR1 SGHNT and CDR2 YYREEE come from the germline V gene (reference sequence). The CDR3 extends over 13 amino acids. CDR3 amino acids: CASRGTGAYEQYF. The CDR3 DNA is TGTGCCAGCAGAGGGACAGGGGCCTACGAGCAGTACTTC. Using reference TRBV5-4 and TRBJ2-7 for the parts outside the CDR3, the full variable domain is ETGVTQSPTHLIKTRGQQVTLRCSSQSGHNTVSWYQQALGQGPQFIFQYYREEENGRGNFPPRFSGLQFPNYSSELNVNALELDDSALYLCASRGTGAYEQYFGPGTRLTVT.

This clone was counted only a few times. The chain employs TRBV5-1 and TRBJ2-3, with TRBD1 matching 9 bases. J gave up 3 bases and V 4 bases, and 3 bases lay outside the gene matches. The CDR3 runs 14 residues. The germline V gene has CDR1 SGHRS and CDR2 YFSETQ. The CDR3 sequence: CASSPDRGTDTQYF. The CDR3, as DNA: TGCGCCAGCAGCCCGGACAGGGGAACAGATACGCAGTATTTT. The whole variable domain, remainder taken from reference TRBV5-1 and TRBJ2-3, is KAGVTQTPRYLIKTRGQQVTLSCSPISGHRSVSWYQQTPGQGLQFLFEYFSETQRNKGNFPGRFSGRQFSNSRSEMNVSTLELGDSALYLCASSPDRGTDTQYFGPGTRLTVL.

The chain carries TRBV5-1 and TRBJ2-1; 8 bases align to TRBD2. The CDR3 is 14 amino acids. Unmatched junction bases numbered 9, after V lost 5 bases and J lost 8 bases. In germline, CDR1 is SGHRS, CDR2 YFSETQ. DNA of the CDR3: TGCGCCAGCAGAATAACGGGAGGGTTCCATGAGCAGTTCTTC. Its translation: CASRITGGFHEQFF.

Concerning this clone itself: The germline gene is not matched at one end of the junction; a read error may be the cause. CDR3 DNA sequence: TGTGCCAGCAGTGAAGGAGGGACAGTCTACGAGCAGTACTTC. Its protein is CASSEGGTVYEQYF. This chain connects TRBV10-3 to TRBJ2-7; a possible D gene is TRBD1 (7 bases). This CDR3 spans 14 amino acids. Germline assignment: CDR1 ENHRY and CDR2 SYGVKD.

The V gene is TRBV27, the J gene TRBJ2-2; tentatively, D is TRBD2 (5 bases). Germline V gives CDR1 MNHEY, CDR2 SMNVEV (reference sequence). The CDR3 extends over 14 amino acids. The V gene lost 5 bases and the J gene lost 4 bases, with 11 bases spanning the gap. The CDR3 loop reads CASSPLVPTGELFF. Here the CDR3 DNA reads TGTGCCAGCAGTCCACTAGTACCCACCGGGGAGCTGTTTTTT.

V is TRBV7-3 and J is TRBJ2-2; D is possibly TRBD1 or TRBD2 (5 bases each). Germline V gene data show CDR1 as SGHTA and CDR2 as FQGTGA. The CDR3 totals 16 residues. Trimming took 4 bases from V and 5 from J, leaving 17 bases between them. Written as DNA, the CDR3 is TGTGCCAGCAGCTCGGCAGGGACCCTTCTAACCGGGGAGCTGTTTTTT. Its translation is CASSSAGTLLTGELFF.

The chain recombines TRBV21-1 with TRBJ2-1; TRBD1, the D gene given by the table, was not confirmed from the DNA. TRBV21-1 is designated a pseudogene. The CDR3 length is 18 residues. DNA for the CDR3: TGTGCCAGCAGCAAACGTAAATTGGGACAGGGTGCGGACAATGAGCAGTTCTTC. Translated: CASSKRKLGQGADNEQFF.

The chain is built from TRBV5-1 and TRBJ2-7; D tentatively fits TRBD1 or TRBD2 (6 bases each). The V gene lost 2 bases and the J gene lost 5 bases, with 20 bases spanning the gap. Germline V lookup: CDR1 SGHRS, CDR2 YFSETQ. This CDR3 has 16 residues. CDR3 loop: CASSLYGGTSVNEQYF. The CDR3 DNA sequence: TGCGCCAGCAGCTTATATGGGGGGACATCTGTCAACGAGCAGTACTTC.

This sequence joins TRBV6-1 and TRBJ2-7; 9 bases align to TRBD2. In germline, CDR1 is MNHNS, CDR2 SASEGT. There are 15 residues in the CDR3. The ends lost 5 bases at V and 7 bases at J; junction bases unmatched: 12. The CDR3 loop is CASSPRTSAKGEQYF. The CDR3 nucleotides are TGTGCCAGCAGTCCTAGGACTAGCGCTAAAGGGGAGCAGTACTTC.

This chain joins TRBV7-9 and TRBJ1-1; D not certain. The CDR3 contains 13 residues. Germline CDR1 is SEHNR and CDR2 is FQNEAQ (reference sequence). Trimming removed 2 bases at V and 0 bases at J, with 4 bases between. DNA of the CDR3: TGTGCCAGCAGCTTAAAGGTGAACACTGAAGCTTTCTTT. Encoded protein: CASSLKVNTEAFF.

The chain is built from TRBV15 and TRBJ1-3; no reliable D call. V lost 0 bases, J lost 2 bases, and 8 bases lay in between. The CDR3 totals 15 residues. Germline V gene data show CDR1 as LNHNV and CDR2 as YYDKDF (reference sequence). CDR3 bases: TGTGCCACCAGCAGAGATCGGGTCCCTGGAAACACCATATATTTT. Translation gives CATSRDRVPGNTIYF.

The V gene is TRBV5-1, the J gene TRBJ1-2, with D possibly matching TRBD1 (5 bases). The CDR3 has 16 residues. V lost 3 bases, J lost 4 bases, and 19 bases lay in between. From germline, CDR1 is SGHRS and CDR2 YFSETQ. The CDR3 loop reads CASSSGTAGRGYGYTF. CDR3 DNA: TGCGCCAGCAGCTCCGGGACTGCCGGGCGGGGCTATGGCTACACCTTC.

The V and J genes are TRBV27 and TRBJ1-5; TRBD1 matches at 7 bases. This CDR3 region has 16 residues. Trimming cost V 6 bases and J 2 bases; bases outside gene matches: 10. Germline-derived CDR1 and CDR2 are MNHEY and SMNVEV (reference sequence). CDR3: CASSSQGGLGNQPQHF. CDR3 DNA sequence: TGTGCCAGCAGCTCCCAGGGGGGCTTGGGCAATCAGCCCCAGCATTTT.

The table lists this clone with a few counts. The chain recombines TRBV19 with TRBJ2-3; TRBD1 is a possible D gene (5 bases). Trimming stripped 6 bases from V and 4 bases from J, with 11 bases between. CDR3 size: 13 residues. Germline assignment: CDR1 LNHDA and CDR2 SQIVND (reference sequence). CDR3 coding DNA: TGTGCCAGTAGCTCAGGGTTCCCAGATACGCAGTATTTT. Encoded protein: CASSSGFPDTQYF. The full variable domain, its missing parts supplied by reference TRBV19 and TRBJ2-3, is DGGITQSPKYLFRKEGQNVTLSCEQNLNHDAMYWYRQDPGQGLRLIYYSQIVNDFQKGDIAEGYSVSREKKESFPLTVTSAQKNPTAFYLCASSSGFPDTQYFGPGTRLTVL.

V is TRBV6-1 and J is TRBJ2-2; 8 positions agree with TRBD2. The CDR3 consists of 14 residues. V trimming: 10 bases; J trimming: 0 bases; junction bases outside the gene matches: 4. Germline loops: CDR1 MNHNS, CDR2 SASEGT. The CDR3 loop is CANLGLANTGELFF. CDR3 DNA sequence: TGTGCCAACTTGGGACTAGCGAACACCGGGGAGCTGTTTTTT.

The chain has TRBV10-3 and TRBJ1-2; D is unresolved. Trimming removed 0 bases at V and 1 base at J, with 12 bases between. The V gene's germline CDR1 is ENHRY and CDR2 SYGVKD. The CDR3 is made up of 16 amino acids. CDR3 DNA: TGTGCCATCAGTGAGTCATCAGTACCCGTTAACTATGGCTACACCTTC. Protein sequence: CAISESSVPVNYGYTF.

The chain links TRBV10-3 to TRBJ1-5; TRBD1 aligns across 7 bases. The ends lost 6 bases at V and 7 bases at J; junction bases unmatched: 6. In germline, CDR1 is ENHRY, CDR2 SYGVKD. This CDR3 is built from 13 residues. CDR3 sequence reads: CAISQGGRQPQHF. CDR3 DNA sequence: TGTGCCATCAGCCAGGGGGGGAGACAGCCCCAGCATTTT.

V gene TRBV7-2 combines with J gene TRBJ2-1; the D gene is possibly TRBD2 (6 bases). With 0 bases removed from V and 8 bases from J, the gap between germline ends came to 17 bases. In germline, CDR1 is SGHTA, CDR2 FQGNSA. CDR3 length: 16 amino acids. CDR3 loop: CASSLARAGSIDEQFF. Here the CDR3 DNA reads TGTGCCAGCAGCTTAGCTCGGGCGGGGAGTATCGATGAGCAGTTCTTC.

The CDR3 spells CASSPVVIQYF. The CDR3 nucleotides are TGTGCCAGCAGCCCCGTTGTCATTCAGTACTTC. The chain couples TRBV5-8 to TRBJ2-4; D ambiguous. Trimming removed 4 bases at V and 9 bases at J, with 8 bases between. The CDR3 contains 11 residues. The germline CDR1 and CDR2 sequences are SGHTS and YDEGEE.

The CDR3 bases are TGTGCCAGCAGCCAAGGGACTAGCCCAGATACGCAGTATTTT. Residues: CASSQGTSPDTQYF. V is TRBV4-2 and J is TRBJ2-3; 8 bases fit TRBD2. Germline V gives CDR1 LGHNA, CDR2 YNFKEQ. Germline trimming cut 1 base from V and 4 bases from J; bases unmatched to any gene: 1. The CDR3 runs to 14 residues.

The chain recombines TRBV9 with TRBJ1-5, with a possible D match to TRBD1 (5 bases). Germline CDR1 is SGDLS and CDR2 is YYNGEE. Between the trimmed V and J ends, which lost 3 bases and 6 bases, there was a span of 13 bases. CDR3 length: 14 residues. CDR3 loop: CASSESIGGQPQHF. The CDR3 nucleotides read TGTGCCAGCAGCGAGTCGATCGGGGGTCAGCCCCAGCATTTT.

The chain recombines TRBV29-1 with TRBJ2-7; D unclear. The CDR3 contains 11 residues. The germline CDR1 and CDR2 sequences are SQVTM and ANQGSEA. V was clipped by 2 bases and J by 4 bases, with 6 bases between them. CDR3 sequence reads: CSVETSYEQYF. The CDR3, as DNA: TGCAGCGTTGAAACCTCTTACGAGCAGTACTTC.

This sequence joins TRBV21-1 and TRBJ2-5; the table calls TRBD1, which could not be checked here. TRBV21-1 represents a pseudogene. This CDR3 spans 15 amino acids. The CDR3 bases are TGTGCCAGCAGCGTTCTGTGGACAGGTGGAGAGACCCAGTACTTC. Amino acid sequence: CASSVLWTGGETQYF.

The rearrangement links TRBV5-1 to TRBJ2-2; D is perhaps TRBD2 (5 bases). Germline V gene lookup returns CDR1 SGHRS and CDR2 YFSETQ. V was clipped by 0 bases and J by 4 bases, with 16 bases between them. The CDR3 extends over 17 amino acids. CDR3 sequence (DNA): TGCGCCAGCAGCTTGGCGCGGGCTTTTCCCTCCACCGGGGAGCTGTTTTTT. This encodes CASSLARAFPSTGELFF.

The genes are TRBV19 and TRBJ2-1; D is perhaps TRBD2 (5 bases). The CDR3 has 16 residues. V was cut by 1 base and J by 7 bases, with 17 bases left in between. From germline, CDR1 is LNHDA and CDR2 SQIVND (reference sequence). The CDR3 loop reads CASSIGLANGLNEQFF. The DNA of the CDR3 is TGTGCCAGTAGTATAGGTCTAGCCAACGGATTAAATGAGCAGTTCTTC.

The rearrangement uses TRBV4-3 and TRBJ2-3; possibly TRBD1 for D (6 bases). The CDR3 spans 15 residues. V dropped 4 bases and J dropped 3 bases, with 14 bases sitting between them. The germline V gene encodes CDR1 LGHNA and CDR2 YSLEER. The DNA for the CDR3 is TGCGCCAGCAGCCCCGACAGGTGGGGAACAGATACGCAGTATTTT. This gives the protein CASSPDRWGTDTQYF.

The rearrangement joins TRBV19 to TRBJ2-2; possibly TRBD1 for D (5 bases). CDR3 length: 15 residues. The V gene's germline CDR1 is LNHDA and CDR2 SQIVND (reference sequence). The ends were cut back, 3 bases at V and 1 base at J, with 9 bases in the middle. The CDR3 is CASSMYRLNTGELFF. CDR3 bases: TGTGCCAGTAGTATGTACAGGTTGAACACCGGGGAGCTGTTTTTT.

The CDR3, as DNA: TGTGCCAGCAGCGAACAGCTGAACACTGAAGCTTTCTTT. It encodes CASSEQLNTEAFF. The V call is TRBV11-2, the J call TRBJ1-1; D not certain. The germline CDR1 and CDR2 sequences are SGHAT and FQNNGV. V was cut by 5 bases and J by 0 bases, with 7 bases left in between. The CDR3 is made up of 13 amino acids.

This clone showed up just once. The chain couples TRBV19 to TRBJ1-1, with D hard to call. Per the germline V gene, CDR1 is LNHDA and CDR2 is SQIVND (reference sequence). The CDR3 sequence is 14 residues long. Trimming removed 1 base from V and 2 bases from J, with 8 bases in between. The CDR3 spells CASSIVRENTEAFF. The CDR3 DNA reads as TGTGCCAGTAGTATAGTTAGGGAAAACACTGAAGCTTTCTTT.

This clone was found once. The chain couples TRBV28 to TRBJ2-1; 9 positions agree with TRBD2. Germline assignment: CDR1 MDHEN and CDR2 SYDVKM. Trimming at V came to 8 bases and at J to 6 bases, leaving 8 bases not matched to a gene. The CDR3 runs 14 residues. CDR3 protein: CASLRTSAGNEQFF. The CDR3 DNA follows: TGTGCCAGCCTTAGGACTAGCGCCGGCAATGAGCAGTTCTTC. Combining the CDR3 with reference TRBV28 and TRBJ2-1 gives the whole variable domain DVKVTQSSRYLVKRTGEKVFLECVQDMDHENMFWYRQDPGLGLRLIYFSYDVKMKEKGDIPEGYSVSREKKERFSLILESASTNQTSMYLCASLRTSAGNEQFFGPGTRLTVL.

This clone was seen more than once but under ten times. J is TRBJ2-7 and V is TRBV5-1; 7 bases fit TRBD1. The V gene's germline CDR1 is SGHRS and CDR2 YFSETQ. CDR3 size: 14 residues. With V trimmed by 5 bases and J by 4 bases, 9 bases remained unmatched. The CDR3: CASREAGTEYEQYF. CDR3 sequence (DNA): TGCGCCAGCAGGGAAGCCGGGACAGAGTACGAGCAGTACTTC.